This T cell receptor (beta chain) was sequenced during a study of identifying expanded T cells in peripheral blood. Trimming pared 4 bases from V and 1 base from J, leaving 13 bases between. CDR3 length equals 15 residues. Looked up from germline, CDR1 is LNHDA and CDR2 is SQIVND (reference sequence). This clone is a singleton in its sample. The data were produced by immunoSEQ multiplex PCR, yet TCRdb's version contains in-frame clones alone and is incomplete. Of 70,000 or so clones listed, roughly 88% are singletons. The sample comprised blood. The chain links TRBV19 to TRBJ1-2, with TRBD1 as a possible D gene (5 bases). The receptor's source is a person between 18 and 75 years old in good health. The CDR3 region is CASSTAGLGNYGYTF. The CDR3 DNA reads TGTGCCAGTAGTACGGCAGGGTTGGGTAACTATGGCTACACCTTC. Using reference TRBV19 and TRBJ1-2 for the parts outside the CDR3, the full variable domain is DGGITQSPKYLFRKEGQNVTLSCEQNLNHDAMYWYRQDPGQGLRLIYYSQIVNDFQKGDIAEGYSVSREKKESFPLTVTSAQKNPTAFYLCASSTAGLGNYGYTFGSGTRLTVV.